These 8 T cell receptor beta chains were sequenced from one sample in a study of breast tumors, draining lymph nodes, adjacent tissues. Via MiXCR, TCRdb re-called the multiplex PCR reads, giving one row per CDR3 protein. The sample holds about 230,000 distinct CDR3 sequences, around 32% seen once. Samples came from axillary lymph nodes draining the breast cancer. Sequencing was carried out using axillary lymph node tissue. The receptors come from a female donor with breast cancer. Some clones in this sample may be carry-over from other donors' samples.

The table lists this clonotype with many counts. The rearrangement links TRBV2 to TRBJ2-1; D is undetermined. The CDR3 is 16 residues long. The germline V gene encodes CDR1 SNHLY and CDR2 FYNNEI. V lost 7 bases, J lost 2 bases, and 18 bases lay in between. The CDR3 DNA follows: TGTGCCAGCACGGAACACTACTCGAACACCTACAATGAGCAGTTCTTC. Protein product: CASTEHYSNTYNEQFF.

In its sample, this clonotype was seen many times. The chain joins TRBV7-2 to TRBJ2-3; D not certain. The germline V gene encodes CDR1 SGHTA and CDR2 FQGNSA. The CDR3 extends over 14 amino acids. V was pared by 2 bases and J by 4 bases, with 10 bases between. For the CDR3, the DNA is TGTGCCAGCAGCTTATTCGGCGAGTCAGATACGCAGTATTTT. This gives the protein CASSLFGESDTQYF.

This clonotype was seen many times. The V call is TRBV7-9, the J call TRBJ1-2, with D possibly being TRBD1 (6 bases). This CDR3 has 13 amino acids. Trimming removed 4 bases from V and 8 bases from J, with 14 bases in between. CDR1 and CDR2 (germline): SEHNR, FQNEAQ (reference sequence). CDR3 coding DNA: TGTGCCAGCAGCTATACTACAGGGAACGGCTACACCTTC. This gives the protein CASSYTTGNGYTF.

Ten or more counts support this clonotype. The rearrangement links TRBV5-1 to TRBJ2-1, with D possibly being TRBD1 (5 bases). This CDR3 region has 15 residues. Germline V gives CDR1 SGHRS, CDR2 YFSETQ. V was shortened by 4 bases and J by 5 bases, with 16 bases between the two germline ends. The CDR3 DNA reads TGCGCCAGCAGCCCTTACACGACAGAAAACAATGAGCAGTTCTTC. Translating gives CASSPYTTENNEQFF.

This clonotype was found many times. This chain joins TRBV29-1 and TRBJ2-5; D is unresolved. V was trimmed by 3 bases and J by 5 bases, leaving 19 bases between them. The CDR3 length is 15 residues. CDR1 is SQVTM, CDR2 ANQGSEA, per germline. The CDR3 protein is CSVEVIRNLEETQYF. In DNA, the CDR3 is TGCAGCGTTGAGGTCATAAGGAACTTGGAGGAGACCCAGTACTTC.

This clonotype was recorded once. The chain combines TRBV5-1 with TRBJ2-2; D possibly corresponds to TRBD2 (5 bases). Between the trimmed V and J ends, which lost 0 bases and 2 bases, there was a span of 11 bases. Germline lookup yields CDR1 SGHRS and CDR2 YFSETQ. The CDR3 covers 16 residues. In DNA form, the CDR3 reads TGCGCCAGCAGCTTGGTCCCGGGAACTAACACCGGGGAGCTGTTTTTT. Translated, it gives CASSLVPGTNTGELFF.

This clonotype was observed a few times. The V call is TRBV6-1, the J call TRBJ2-3; 8 nucleotides match TRBD2. Germline CDR1 reads MNHNS; CDR2 reads SASEGT. The CDR3 runs to 16 residues. Trimming removed 6 bases from V and 1 base from J; junction bases left unmatched: 9. CDR3 sequence: CASSPLSSGGTDTQYF. DNA for the CDR3: TGTGCCAGCAGCCCTCTGAGTAGCGGGGGCACAGATACGCAGTATTTT.

The chain carries TRBV28 and TRBJ2-3, with D unresolved. The germline gives CDR1 MDHEN, CDR2 SYDVKM. Trimming took 2 bases from V and 0 from J, leaving 6 bases between them. The CDR3 has 14 residues. The CDR3 is CASSLTASTDTQYF. CDR3 in DNA: TGTGCCAGCAGTTTAACGGCTAGCACAGATACGCAGTATTTT.